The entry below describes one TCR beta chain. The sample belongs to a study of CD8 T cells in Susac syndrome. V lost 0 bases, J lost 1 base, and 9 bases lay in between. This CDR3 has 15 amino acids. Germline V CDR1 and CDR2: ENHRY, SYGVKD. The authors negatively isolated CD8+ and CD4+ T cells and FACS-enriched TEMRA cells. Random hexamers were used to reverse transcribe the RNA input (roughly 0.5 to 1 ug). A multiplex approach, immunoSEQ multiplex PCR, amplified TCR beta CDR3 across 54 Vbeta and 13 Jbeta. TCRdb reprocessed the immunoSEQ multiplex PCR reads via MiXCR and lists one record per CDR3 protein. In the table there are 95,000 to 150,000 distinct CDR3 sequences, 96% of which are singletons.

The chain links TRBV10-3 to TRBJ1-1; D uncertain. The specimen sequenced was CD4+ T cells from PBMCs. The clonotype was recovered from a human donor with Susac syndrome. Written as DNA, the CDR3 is TGTGCCATCAGTGAGTCTCGTCAGTCGAACACTGAAGCTTTCTTT. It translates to CAISESRQSNTEAFF.